The TCR beta chain described here comes from a study of cytomegalovirus exposure and HLA in healthy donors. The overall study: Unique TCRs numbering around 85 million, obtained from HLA-typed donors, made up an early data release.

This clone has a single count. Its antigen is still unknown. Study-level points and caveats: A later analysis linked a missense DCLRE1C variant to TCR beta V- and J-gene trimming. It was likely that a cluster of highly shared sequence variants was a sequencing artifact.

The PCR contained 60 Vbeta and 13 Jbeta primers. Authors' data handling: A later analysis counted 65 million to 90 million unique TCR beta chains, some 11 million shared. Using immunoSEQ multiplex PCR, the repertoire was profiled, and TCRdb retains in-frame clones only, with some absent. V and J calls plus clone size are reproduced from that table; the DNA served to infer D and trimming. The sample holds about 130,000 clones, roughly 80% seen once. V was clipped by 5 bases and J by 4 bases; unmatched bases: 7. The CDR3 spans 14 residues. Germline CDR1 SGHDN, CDR2 FVKESK. The receptor was derived from a man aged 25 to 40 in good health and CMV-seropositive. The sample taken for sequencing was PBMCs. The rearrangement joins TRBV14 to TRBJ1-1, with 7 bases that match TRBD1. As DNA, the CDR3 is TGTGCCAGCAGCGACTTAGACAGGGTCACTGAAGCTTTCTTT. Protein product: CASSDLDRVTEAFF.